This TCR beta chain was sequenced for a study of T cells in Graves' hyperthyroidism and ophthalmopathy (dated by TCRdb to about 2019). Regarding the complete study: Peripheral blood samples were taken at the time of initial diagnosis, prior to any treatment. A discovery cohort of about a hundred patients, roughly 40 with Graves' ophthalmopathy and about 58 with stable Graves' hyperthyroidism, was used to find distinguishing TCR V-J signatures. An independent validation cohort of about 20 hyperthyroidism patients and 17 patients who later progressed to ophthalmopathy tested prospective prediction of ophthalmopathy. The roughly 100 discovery patients were divided at random into training and test sets in a 7:3 ratio. In over five Graves' hyperthyroidism patients, the study also compared T-cell repertoires from thyroid tissue with T-cell repertoires from blood. After sampling, hyperthyroidism patients received methimazole starting at 30 mg daily, and ophthalmopathy patients received high-dose intravenous methylprednisolone. According to the paper, TCR Vbeta CDR3 sequencing was carried out on over 130 peripheral blood samples, which came from 40 to 45 ophthalmopathy, around 75 hyperthyroidism and approximately 17 progressor patients. The investigation overall reported the following: No statistical method was used to set the sample size in advance, and investigators knew the group allocation. A model built on a 13 V-J signature distinguished ophthalmopathy from stable hyperthyroidism, reaching 85% to 90% sensitivity and about 81% specificity in cross-validation and 80%/75% in testing. Most expanded thyroid clonotypes (frequency above 0.001) were also detected in blood, suggesting blood repertoires may reflect thyroid immune responses. In validation, the model predicted progression to ophthalmopathy with over 60% sensitivity and 72.22% specificity, a median of roughly seven months before onset.

This clonotype was seen only a few times. The antigen it recognizes is unknown. No base-level quality is on record; no much larger clone is a single base apart. Trimming takes 6 bases from V and 2 bases from J, and the germline ends sit 17 bases apart. The CDR3 covers 16 residues, taking in both the cysteine and the phenylalanine. Only the CDR3 portion is preserved as DNA: 48 bases, with reading frame beginning at the first base. The germline V gene (reference sequence) yields LNHDA for CDR1 and SQIVND for CDR2. Ophthalmopathy patients had moderately to severely active disease, with a Clinical Activity Score of 3 or more, a NOSPECS grade of 4 or more, and a disease duration of less than 3 months. Patients with uncontrolled infections, other autoimmune diseases, pregnancy or lactation were excluded. Diagnoses relied on clinical symptoms, serum thyroxine and TRAb, thyroid ultrasound and orbital computed tomography. Ficoll-Paque density gradient centrifugation was used to isolate PBMCs from approximately 11 ml of fresh peripheral blood. Total RNA was extracted using Trizol reagent, and RNA quality was assessed on an Agilent 2100 Bioanalyzer.

TCR beta CDR3 regions were amplified from RNA transcripts. A first-round RT-PCR of the TCR CDR3 used the HTBI primer set with the Qiagen OneStep RT-PCR kit. A second multiplex PCR round built the libraries, followed by size selection and purification. The libraries were sequenced on an Illumina HiSeq2000 using paired-end 100 bp reads. The original pipeline was this. SOAPnuke was used to process the raw data, with reads discarded if the reads contained adapters or uncalled bases, had a mean Phred below 15, or lacked an exact constant-primer or identifier match. COPE v1.2.5 was used to merge the high-quality paired reads, and each unique nucleotide sequence was defined as a clonotype. MiTCR v1.1 was used to align clonotypes to the IMGT TRBV, TRBD and TRBJ reference segments. Analysis was restricted to V-J combinations with a frequency above 0.0001, which covered 98% to 99.2% of repertoires. A TCS score was defined as the ratio between F50 (clonal expansion) and ExV (chaos), using BLOSUM62-based TCRdist between CDR3 peptides within each V-J. Welch's t-statistics and random forest reduced roughly 500 V-J features to about 12, which were used in a naive Bayes classifier (R e1071). The public reads were run again by TCRdb, first through fastp at Q25 and then through MiXCR, and only productive beta chains were kept. Entries that share a CDR3 protein sequence are merged under the most common genes and DNA. These V and J calls derive from TCRdb rather than the authors' analysis. The sample table holds a few hundred thousand distinct CDR3 sequences, of which approximately 17% were seen once. 17% of the sample lies in the top ten.

This TCR was recovered from a woman between 18 and 30 years old with Graves' ophthalmopathy. Rearrangement joined TRBV19 to TRBJ2-1; there is no confident call for the D gene. The specimen was blood. The base sequence is TGTGCCAGTAGCCCAATGGGAACCCAGACCTACAATGAGCAGTTCTTC. Its amino acids are CASSPMGTQTYNEQFF.